This T cell receptor beta chain was recovered during a study of PD-1 blockade in classical Hodgkin lymphoma. Notes on the study in general: Causes of the repertoire differences remain undefined, possibly disease activity or prior therapy.

V gave up 10 bases and J gave up 4 bases, with 11 bases separating them. Germline assignment: CDR1 LNHDA and CDR2 SQIVND (reference sequence). The CDR3 is made up of 11 amino acids. Profiled with immunoSEQ multiplex PCR; TCRdb holds only in-frame clones, not every one. The sample lists tens of thousands of clones, roughly 89% occurring once. Concerning this clone itself: Its antigen is not identified.

Time point specified: newly diagnosed, previously untreated cHL patient sample. Negative selection with magnetic separation was used to purify CD4+ T cells from thawed PBMCs. The source material was CD4+ T cells from blood. The chain is built from TRBV19 and TRBJ2-7, with D hard to call. The origin of this receptor is a human donor with classical Hodgkin lymphoma. CDR3 sequence reads: CATAEGYEQYF. CDR3 in DNA: TGTGCCACGGCGGAAGGGTACGAGCAGTACTTC.